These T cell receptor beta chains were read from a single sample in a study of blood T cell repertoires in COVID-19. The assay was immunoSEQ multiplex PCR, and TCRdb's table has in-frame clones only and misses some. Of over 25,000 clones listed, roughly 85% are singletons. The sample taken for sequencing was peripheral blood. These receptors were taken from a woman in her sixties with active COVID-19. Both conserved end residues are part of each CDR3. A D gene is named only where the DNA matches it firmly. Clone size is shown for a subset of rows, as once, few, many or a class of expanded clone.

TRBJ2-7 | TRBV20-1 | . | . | TGCAGTGCGCCCCGCGGGTACGAGCAGTACTTC | CSAPRGYEQYF
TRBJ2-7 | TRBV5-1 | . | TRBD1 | TGCGCCAGCAGCTTTAACCCCGGGACAGGGGGCTACGAGCAGTACTTC | CASSFNPGTGGYEQYF
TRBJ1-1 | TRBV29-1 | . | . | TGCAGCGCCGGGGAGGGCTCGAGCACTGAAGCTTTCTTT | CSAGEGSSTEAFF
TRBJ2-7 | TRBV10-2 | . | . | TGCGCCAGCAAAAAAGGGGTATCCTACGAGCAGTACTTC | CASKKGVSYEQYF
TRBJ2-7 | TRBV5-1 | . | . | TGCGCCAGCAGCTTGGTGTCAGGGAACGAGTACGAGCAGTACTTC | CASSLVSGNEYEQYF
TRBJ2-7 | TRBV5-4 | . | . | TGTGCCAGCAGCTTACAGGGAACCTACGAGCAGTACTTC | CASSLQGTYEQYF
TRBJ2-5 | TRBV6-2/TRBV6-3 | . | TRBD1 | TGTGCCAGCAGCGGGACAGGCCGGGAGTCCCAGTACTTC | CASSGTGRESQYF
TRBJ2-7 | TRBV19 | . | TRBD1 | TGTGCCAGTAGTCCCAACTTAGACAGGGTCGAGCAGTACTTC | CASSPNLDRVEQYF
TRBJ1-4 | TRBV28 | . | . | TGTGCCAGCAGTCCCCCTATGCCTAATGAAAAACTGTTTTTT | CASSPPMPNEKLFF
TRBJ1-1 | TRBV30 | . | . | TGTGCCTGGAGTGTACGATTCGAGGGCGGTGAAGCTTTCTTT | CAWSVRFEGGEAFF
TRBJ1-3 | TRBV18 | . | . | TGTGCCAGCTCACCAAGCACTCCCCGGACTGGTACCATATATTTT | CASSPSTPRTGTIYF
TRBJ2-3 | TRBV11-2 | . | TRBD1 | TGTGCCAGCAGCCCAGGACAGGGCACAGATACGCAGTATTTT | CASSPGQGTDTQYF
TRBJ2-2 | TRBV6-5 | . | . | TGTGCCAGCAGTAGGGGGGGAACCGGGGAGCTGTTTTTT | CASSRGGTGELFF
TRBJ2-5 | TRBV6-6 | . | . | TGTGCCAGCAGCAGACTGCTTCAAGAGACCCAGTACTTC | CASSRLLQETQYF
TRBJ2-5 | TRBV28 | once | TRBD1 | TGTGCCAGCAGTTCGGGACAGTTTGGGGAGACCCAGTACTTC | CASSSGQFGETQYF
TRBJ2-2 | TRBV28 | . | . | TGTGCCAGCACTCGAAGTAGGGAGCCCGGGGAGCTGTTTTTT | CASTRSREPGELFF
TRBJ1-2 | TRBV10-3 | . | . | TGTGCCATCAGTGAGATGGGGAGTATAGGAGGCTACACCTTC | CAISEMGSIGGYTF
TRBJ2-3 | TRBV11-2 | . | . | TGTGCCAGCAGCTTCGCCCCGGGACTCCAGTATACGCAGTATTTT | CASSFAPGLQYTQYF
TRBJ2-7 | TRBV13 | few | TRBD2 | TGTGCCAGCAGCACAGGACTAGCGGGAGACGAGCAGTACTTC | CASSTGLAGDEQYF
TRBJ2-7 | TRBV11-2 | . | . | TGTGCCAGCAGGGTGGGGGGAGGTATCTACGAGCAGTACTTC | CASRVGGGIYEQYF
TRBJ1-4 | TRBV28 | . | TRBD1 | TGTGCCAGCAGCTCCTACCGGGACAGGGTCCCCGGAAATGAAAAACTGTTTTTT | CASSSYRDRVPGNEKLFF
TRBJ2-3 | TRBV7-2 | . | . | TGTGCCAGCAGCTTAGCCCACACAGATACGCAGTATTTT | CASSLAHTDTQYF
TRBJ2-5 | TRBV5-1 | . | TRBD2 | TGCGCCAGCAGAATGGGACTAGCGGGAGCGGGTGGAGAGACCCAGTACTTC | CASRMGLAGAGGETQYF
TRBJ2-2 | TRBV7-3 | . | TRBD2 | TGTGCCAGCGGTCCTAGCGGGACGAACACCGGGGAGCTGTTTTTT | CASGPSGTNTGELFF
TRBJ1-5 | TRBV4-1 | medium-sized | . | TGCGCCAGCAGCCAAGATCGAGCAGGGAACAATCAGCCCCAGCATTTT | CASSQDRAGNNQPQHF
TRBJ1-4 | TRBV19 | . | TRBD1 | TGTGCCAGTAGTATTAGACCACCACCAGGGGGAGGCCTTTTCCGAAAAACTGTTTTT | CASSIRPPPGGGLFRKTVF
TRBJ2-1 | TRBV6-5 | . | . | TGTGCCAGCAGTTCAGGGGTTGAGCAGTTCTTC | CASSSGVEQFF
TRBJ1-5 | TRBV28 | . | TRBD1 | TGTGCCAGCAGTTTAGTAAGGGACAGGGTACAGCCCCAGCATTTT | CASSLVRDRVQPQHF
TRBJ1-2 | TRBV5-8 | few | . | TGTGCCAGCAGCTTGGCCAGGGTTGACACCTTC | CASSLARVDTF
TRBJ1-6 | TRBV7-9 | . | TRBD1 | TGTGCCAGCACCGTGGGGACAGATAATTCACCCCTCCACTTT | CASTVGTDNSPLHF
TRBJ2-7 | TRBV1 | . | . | TGCACCAGCAGCCACGGTAGGGCTAGCGGGATTTACGAGCAGTACTTC | CTSSHGRASGIYEQYF
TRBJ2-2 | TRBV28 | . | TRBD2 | TGTGCCAGCAGGGGAGCGGGAGGGACCAAGAACACCGGGGAGCTGTTTTTT | CASRGAGGTKNTGELFF
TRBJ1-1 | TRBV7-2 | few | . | TGTGCCAGCAGCTTCAATCAGAACACTGAAGCTTTCTTT | CASSFNQNTEAFF
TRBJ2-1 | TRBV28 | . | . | TGTGCCAGCAGGGGACTACAGGGTATCGATTACAATGAGCAGTTCTTC | CASRGLQGIDYNEQFF
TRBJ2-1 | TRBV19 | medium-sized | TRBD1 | TGTGCCAGTAGCACCGGGACAGGGTTCTACAATGAGCAGTTCTTC | CASSTGTGFYNEQFF
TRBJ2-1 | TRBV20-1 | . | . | TGCAGTGCTAGTTTCCGGACAGCCTTACACAATGAGCAGTTCTTC | CSASFRTALHNEQFF
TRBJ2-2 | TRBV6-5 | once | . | TGTGCCAGCAGTTACAGGCAGGGTCGGACCGGGGAGCTGTTTTTT | CASSYRQGRTGELFF
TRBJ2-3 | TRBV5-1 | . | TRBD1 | TGCGCCAGCAGCTTGAGGGGGCTGGATACGCAGTATTTT | CASSLRGLDTQYF
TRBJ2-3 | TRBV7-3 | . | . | TGTGCCAGCAGCCGCCCAGGGGGGTACACAGATACGCAGTATTTT | CASSRPGGYTDTQYF
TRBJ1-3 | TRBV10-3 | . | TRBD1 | TGTGCCATCAGTGCCGGGACAGGCTCTGGAAACACCATATATTTT | CAISAGTGSGNTIYF
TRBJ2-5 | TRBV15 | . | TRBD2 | TGTGCCACCAGCAGAAACAGCGGGAGAGGGCAAGAGACCCAGTACTTC | CATSRNSGRGQETQYF
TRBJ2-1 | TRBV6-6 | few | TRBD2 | TGTGCCAGCAGTCGCGGGACTAGCGGGATCAAATACAATGAGCAGTTCTTC | CASSRGTSGIKYNEQFF
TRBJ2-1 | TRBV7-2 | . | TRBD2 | TGTGCCAGCAGCCGGCGTAGGGGGAGCGGGGGCGGGTATGAGCAGTTCTTC | CASSRRRGSGGGYEQFF
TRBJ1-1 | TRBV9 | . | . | TGTGCCAGCAGCGTAGAAAGGGGGGGAGAAGCTTTCTTT | CASSVERGGEAFF
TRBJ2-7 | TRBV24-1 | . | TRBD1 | TGTGCCACCAGTGATCCGGGACAGGGTTCCTACGAGCAGTACTTC | CATSDPGQGSYEQYF
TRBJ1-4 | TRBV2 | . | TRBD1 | TGTGCCAGCAGTCCCCTCAGGGGGCTCGGAGAAAAACTGTTTTTT | CASSPLRGLGEKLFF
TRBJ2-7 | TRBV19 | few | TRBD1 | TGTGCCAGTAGTGCCCTCGGACAGGCAGGGAAGGGGTACGAGCAGTACTTC | CASSALGQAGKGYEQYF
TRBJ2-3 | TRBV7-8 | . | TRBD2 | TGTGCCAGCAGCTTAGGTGTCACTAGCGGGGGCACAGATACGCAGTATTTT | CASSLGVTSGGTDTQYF
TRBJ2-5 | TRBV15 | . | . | TGTGCCACCAGCGGCCGGGACACCCAAGAGACCCAGTACTTC | CATSGRDTQETQYF